The next 27 T cell receptor beta chains were all read from a single sample in a study of lymphopenia after photon versus proton radiotherapy. Measured with immunoSEQ multiplex PCR; TCRdb has only the in-frame clones, and not every one. Of 60,000 to 75,000 clones listed, 75% to 90% were seen once; the top ten hold roughly 12%. The sequenced sample was peripheral blood, obtained from a patient treated with proton-based radiotherapy. The receptors stem from a man aged 80 or over with esophageal cancer.

This clone was found once. The gene calls are TRBV10-2 and TRBJ2-5; D uncertain. Trimming removed 2 bases at V and 3 bases at J, with 1 base between. The CDR3 runs to 11 residues. Germline CDR1 WSHSY, CDR2 SAAADI. The CDR3 reads CASSEKETQYF. The CDR3 coding sequence is TGCGCCAGCAGTGAGAAAGAGACCCAGTACTTC.

This rearrangement joins TRBV9 to TRBJ1-1; D is uncertain. The CDR3 length is 14 residues. Per the germline V gene, CDR1 is SGDLS and CDR2 is YYNGEE. The V end lost 3 bases, the J end lost 4 bases, and 13 bases lay between the germline ends. The CDR3 DNA follows: TGTGCCAGCAGCGGGCAGGTGGAAATCACTGAAGCTTTCTTT. It encodes CASSGQVEITEAFF.

This clone has a single count. Germline is not matched at one junction end, which may reflect a read error. V usage is TRBV7-2 and J usage is TRBJ2-2, with 10 bases identical to TRBD2. In germline, CDR1 is SGHTA, CDR2 FQGNSA. This CDR3 has 11 amino acids. In nucleotides, the CDR3 is TGTGCCAGCAGCTTAGGGGAGCGGGAGGGTTTT. Its translation is CASSLGEREGF.

The chain couples TRBV6-5 to TRBJ2-7; TRBD2 matches 13 bases. The CDR3 extends over 15 amino acids. The trim removed 6 bases at V and 6 bases at J, leaving 8 bases unmatched. CDR1 and CDR2 from the germline V gene are MNHEY and SVGAGI. CDR3 in DNA: TGTGCCAGCAGCTCTACTAGCGGGAGGGCCCTCGAGCAGTACTTC. Protein product: CASSSTSGRALEQYF.

The chain employs TRBV7-2 and TRBJ2-7, with a tentative D call TRBD2 (5 bases). This CDR3 region has 15 residues. Deletions cut 0 bases from V and 6 bases from J, with 15 bases between. Per the germline V gene, CDR1 is SGHTA and CDR2 is FQGNSA. Written as DNA, the CDR3 is TGTGCCAGCAGCTTAGCTCCGGAGCCCGGGGTCGAGCAGTACTTC. This gives the protein CASSLAPEPGVEQYF.

V usage is TRBV5-1 and J usage is TRBJ2-3; 7 bases agree with TRBD2. Germline CDR1 reads SGHRS; CDR2 reads YFSETQ. J lost 3 bases, V lost 4 bases, and 11 bases had no gene match. The CDR3 sequence is 16 residues long. CDR3 DNA sequence: TGCGCCAGCAGCCCTGACTCGTCCGGGGGGACAGATACGCAGTATTTT. It yields the protein CASSPDSSGGTDTQYF.

This clone was seen just once. V gene TRBV4-2 combines with J gene TRBJ1-2; D remains ambiguous. The germline CDR1 and CDR2 sequences are LGHNA and YNFKEQ. The CDR3 runs to 15 residues. V lost 0 bases and J 3 bases, leaving 11 bases between the germline ends. The CDR3 nucleotides read TGTGCCAGCAGCCAAGAAGGACGGAGCTACTATGGCTACACCTTC. Its protein product is CASSQEGRSYYGYTF.

On this clone itself: In the same sample, other DNA sequences code for this CDR3. This chain connects TRBV4-3 to TRBJ2-3, with 7 bases lining up with TRBD2. In germline, CDR1 is LGHNA, CDR2 YSLEER. Trimming cost V 0 bases and J 4 bases; bases outside gene matches: 4. CDR3 size: 15 residues. CDR3 DNA: TGCGCCAGCAGCCAAGATTTGGGGGGGGCAGATACGCAGTATTTT. Translating gives CASSQDLGGADTQYF.

The chain combines TRBV5-6 with TRBJ1-6; tentative D call: TRBD1 (6 bases). Trimming left V 2 bases short and J 6 bases short, with 18 bases between. Per the germline V gene, CDR1 is SGHDT and CDR2 is YYEEEE. The CDR3 has 17 residues. Here the CDR3 reads CASSLVTGRDINSPLHF. In nucleotides, the CDR3 is TGTGCCAGCAGCTTAGTAACAGGGCGGGACATTAATTCACCCCTCCACTTT. Full variable domain (remainder filled in from reference TRBV5-6 and TRBJ1-6): DAGVTQSPTHLIKTRGQQVTLRCSPKSGHDTVSWYQQALGQGPQFIFQYYEEEERQRGNFPDRFSGHQFPNYSSELNVNALLLGDSALYLCASSLVTGRDINSPLHFGNGTRLTVT.

This chain uses TRBV23-1 with TRBJ1-5; TRBD1 aligns across 9 bases. TRBV23-1 is designated an ORF whose function remains uncertain. Germline trimming cut 4 bases from V and 5 bases from J; bases unmatched to any gene: 12. The CDR3 runs to 17 residues. The CDR3 DNA reads TGCGCCAGCAGTCTTCGACAGGGGGGTCTTGGTGATCAGCCCCAGCATTTT. Its translation: CASSLRQGGLGDQPQHF.

The chain couples TRBV10-3 to TRBJ2-5; 7 bases are shared with TRBD1. The CDR3 has 14 residues. The germline CDR1 and CDR2 sequences are ENHRY and SYGVKD. The J segment lost 0 bases and the V segment lost 6 bases, leaving 4 bases of the junction unmatched. For the CDR3, the DNA is TGTGCCATCAGGGGGACAGAGTACCAAGAGACCCAGTACTTC. Its protein is CAIRGTEYQETQYF.

The chain carries TRBV6-1 and TRBJ2-1; D is unresolved. There are 13 residues in the CDR3. Trimming removed 0 bases from V and 10 bases from J, with 10 bases in between. CDR1 is MNHNS, CDR2 SASEGT, per germline. The DNA for the CDR3 is TGTGCCAGCAGTGAAGCGCAACGTACAGAGCAGTTCTTC. This translates into CASSEAQRTEQFF.

This sequence joins TRBV27 and TRBJ1-5, with D perhaps TRBD1 (6 bases). The CDR3 has 15 residues. Germline V gene sequence: CDR1 MNHEY, CDR2 SMNVEV (reference sequence). The ends were cut back, 5 bases at V and 2 bases at J, with 13 bases in the middle. The CDR3 DNA reads TGTGCCAGCAGTCCAGGGGACCGAGGCAATCAGCCCCAGCATTTT. This encodes CASSPGDRGNQPQHF.

The chain uses TRBV4-2 and TRBJ2-7, with TRBD2 identical over 8 bases. The CDR3 extends over 14 amino acids. Germline CDR1 is LGHNA and CDR2 is YNFKEQ. V was clipped by 5 bases and J by 0 bases; unmatched bases: 3. The CDR3 protein is CASSLGTSSYEQYF. CDR3 DNA sequence: TGTGCCAGCAGCTTGGGGACTAGCTCCTACGAGCAGTACTTC.

This clone was picked up a small number of times. This sequence joins TRBV5-1 and TRBJ2-7; D is undetermined. The CDR3 spans 12 residues. Trimming removed 4 bases from V and 5 bases from J, with 10 bases in between. Germline-derived CDR1 and CDR2 are SGHRS and YFSETQ. The DNA for the CDR3 is TGCGCCAGCAGCCCGACCGTACACGAGCAGTACTTC. Protein sequence: CASSPTVHEQYF.

This clone is a singleton in its sample. The chain links TRBV7-2 to TRBJ2-7; D ambiguous. The end of the DNA aligns better with TRBJ2-5, so the J call may be wrong. There are 15 residues in the CDR3. The germline CDR1 and CDR2 sequences are SGHTA and FQGNSA. The CDR3, as DNA: TGTGCCAGCAGCTCCCCCACTGGAACTACGGGGACCCAGTACTTC. Its translation: CASSSPTGTTGTQYF.

The CDR3 DNA is TGTGCCAGCAGCGTGGCGGGAGTTACAGATACGCAGTATTTT. Translated, it gives CASSVAGVTDTQYF. V and J are TRBV9 and TRBJ2-3, with 7 positions matching TRBD2. This CDR3 is built from 14 residues. V trimming: 2 bases; J trimming: 3 bases; junction bases outside the gene matches: 3. Germline CDR1 is SGDLS and CDR2 is YYNGEE.

The chain has TRBV5-5 and TRBJ2-2, with D possibly TRBD1 on 5 matching bases. There are 17 residues in the CDR3. CDR1 SGHKS and CDR2 YYEKEE come from the germline V gene (reference sequence). V lost 4 bases and J lost 2, with 18 bases in between. CDR3 loop: CASSRGSKGPNTGELFF. The CDR3 nucleotides read TGTGCCAGCAGCAGGGGTTCTAAAGGGCCAAACACCGGGGAGCTGTTTTTT. Full variable domain (outside the CDR3, taken from reference TRBV5-5 and TRBJ2-2): DAGVTQSPTHLIKTRGQQVTLRCSPISGHKSVSWYQQVLGQGPQFIFQYYEKEERGRGNFPDRFSARQFPNYSSELNVNALLLGDSALYLCASSRGSKGPNTGELFFGEGSRLTVL.

This sequence joins TRBV4-3 and TRBJ2-7, with D possibly matching TRBD1 (5 bases). CDR3 length equals 17 residues. The germline V gene encodes CDR1 LGHNA and CDR2 YSLEER. The germline V and J ends were trimmed by 4 bases and 5 bases, with 24 bases remaining between them. The CDR3 sequence is CASSPPRWAGMGDEQYF. The CDR3 DNA sequence: TGCGCCAGCAGCCCCCCTAGATGGGCAGGGATGGGTGACGAGCAGTACTTC.

V usage is TRBV14 and J usage is TRBJ2-5; D is ambiguous. Germline V gene data show CDR1 as SGHDN and CDR2 as FVKESK. With 0 bases removed from V and 1 base from J, the gap between germline ends came to 6 bases. The CDR3 runs to 14 residues. CDR3: CASSQDLSQETQYF. As DNA, the CDR3 is TGTGCCAGCAGCCAAGACCTCTCCCAAGAGACCCAGTACTTC.

The rearrangement uses TRBV6-6 and TRBJ1-1, with no clear D. The length of the CDR3 is 13 residues. Germline V gene sequence: CDR1 MNHNY, CDR2 SVGAGI (reference sequence). V gave up 4 bases and J gave up 0 bases, with 6 bases separating them. The CDR3 bases are TGTGCCAGCAGTTTACCGTTGAACACTGAAGCTTTCTTT. Translated: CASSLPLNTEAFF.

The chain uses TRBV18 and TRBJ1-1; D might be TRBD1 (5 bases). CDR3 length: 13 residues. Germline lookup yields CDR1 KGHSH and CDR2 LQKENI. Trimming pared 6 bases from V and 11 bases from J, leaving 19 bases between. DNA of the CDR3: TGTGCCAGCTCCCTACCTAAGGGGCTAGAGGCTTTCTTT. It specifies CASSLPKGLEAFF.

This chain uses TRBV19 with TRBJ1-4; 10 bases fit TRBD1. The CDR3 is 14 residues long. Trimming removed 5 bases from V and 6 bases from J; junction bases left unmatched: 3. CDR1 is LNHDA and CDR2 is SQIVND in the germline V gene (reference sequence). CDR3 in amino acids: CASSAGTGDEKLFF. Written as DNA, the CDR3 is TGTGCCAGTAGTGCCGGGACAGGGGATGAAAAACTGTTTTTT.

This chain uses TRBV7-2 with TRBJ2-5; TRBD2 agrees at 10 bases. V shed 5 bases, J shed 4 bases, and the junction held 7 bases outside the gene matches. The V gene's germline CDR1 is SGHTA and CDR2 FQGNSA. The CDR3 is 15 amino acids. CDR3 DNA sequence: TGTGCCAGCAGCGTGGGGCTAGCGGGAGTAGAGACCCAGTACTTC. Its translation: CASSVGLAGVETQYF.

The chain joins TRBV5-1 to TRBJ2-7; 9 nucleotides match TRBD1. The germline V gene has CDR1 SGHRS and CDR2 YFSETQ. The V segment lost 2 bases and the J segment 3 bases; nucleotides outside the gene matches: 3. The CDR3 is 14 residues long. The CDR3, as DNA: TGCGCCAGCAGCTTCGGGACAGGGAACTACGAGCAGTACTTC. Its protein is CASSFGTGNYEQYF.

The chain couples TRBV5-1 to TRBJ2-7; 7 nucleotides match TRBD2. J was trimmed by 5 bases and V by 1 base; bases with no gene match: 6. CDR1 is SGHRS, CDR2 YFSETQ, per germline. CDR3 size: 14 residues. CDR3 sequence: CASSLSGGHHEQYF. The CDR3 bases are TGCGCCAGCAGCTTGTCGGGAGGCCATCACGAGCAGTACTTC.

The CDR3 region has the DNA TGTGCCTGGGTGGGGGGCGGGAGAGCCAATGAGCAGTTCTTC. Protein: CAWVGGGRANEQFF. V gene TRBV30 combines with J gene TRBJ2-1; a possible D gene is TRBD2 (7 bases). Germline assignment: CDR1 GTSNPN and CDR2 SVGIG (reference sequence). Trimming pared 5 bases from V and 6 bases from J, leaving 17 bases between. The length of the CDR3 is 14 residues. The complete variable domain, with remaining parts taken from reference TRBV30 and TRBJ2-1, reads SQTIHQWPATLVQPVGSPLSLECTVEGTSNPNLYWYRQAAGRGLQLLFYSVGIGQISSEVPQNLSASRPQDRQFILSSKKLLLSDSGFYLCAWVGGGRANEQFFGPGTRLTVL.